This passage covers 32 T cell receptor beta chains from one sample sequenced in a study of T cells in Graves' hyperthyroidism and ophthalmopathy. Amplification targeted TCR beta CDR3 regions from RNA transcripts. An initial round of RT-PCR targeting the TCR CDR3 relied on the HTBI primer set. TCRdb redid the calling of the multiplex PCR reads with MiXCR, one entry per CDR3 protein. The repertoire holds approximately 300,000 distinct CDR3 sequences, with 15% to 20% as singletons. Sequenced material: blood. Source of these receptors: a man in his fifties or sixties with Graves' ophthalmopathy.

The chain uses TRBV6-2 or TRBV6-3 and TRBJ2-3; D not resolved. Germline CDR1 is MNHEY and CDR2 is SVGEGT. CDR3 length: 13 residues. V was shortened by 3 bases and J by 3 bases, with 7 bases between the two germline ends. The CDR3 region is CASSYVETDTQYF. CDR3 nucleotides: TGTGCCAGCAGTTATGTCGAGACAGATACGCAGTATTTT.

The J gene is TRBJ1-3, the V gene TRBV12-3 or TRBV12-4; D is ambiguous. This CDR3 is built from 14 residues. V shed 1 base and J shed 3 bases, with 7 bases lying between them. The CDR3 bases are TGTGCCAGCAGTTTAGGACATCGTGGAAACACCATATATTTT. Translation gives CASSLGHRGNTIYF.

This clonotype was seen at least ten times. The rearrangement uses TRBV27 and TRBJ2-7, with 8 positions matching TRBD1. This CDR3 comprises 14 residues. Germline-derived CDR1 and CDR2 are MNHEY and SMNVEV (reference sequence). J gave up 0 bases and V 6 bases, and 4 bases lay outside the gene matches. The CDR3 region is CASRRTGPSYEQYF. The CDR3 bases are TGTGCCAGCAGACGGACAGGGCCCTCCTACGAGCAGTACTTC.

The table lists this clonotype with a few counts. The V gene is TRBV9, the J gene TRBJ1-4, with 10 bases lining up with TRBD1. CDR3 length: 15 amino acids. CDR1 and CDR2 from the germline V gene are SGDLS and YYNGEE. V was clipped by 2 bases and J by 6 bases; unmatched bases: 4. The CDR3 here is CASSVMTGGDEKLFF. In DNA, the CDR3 is TGTGCCAGCAGCGTTATGACAGGGGGCGATGAAAAACTGTTTTTT.

The rearrangement links TRBV6-1 to TRBJ2-7; 7 bases fit TRBD1. Germline-derived CDR1 and CDR2 are MNHNS and SASEGT. Trimming cost V 5 bases and J 2 bases; bases outside gene matches: 9. This CDR3 is 15 amino acids long. The CDR3 coding sequence is TGTGCCAGCAGTTCGGCGAGGACAGGTACCTACGAGCAGTACTTC. This encodes CASSSARTGTYEQYF.

This clonotype was seen a few times. V gene TRBV27 combines with J gene TRBJ2-2; possibly TRBD2 for D (7 bases). Trimming took off 2 bases at V and 0 bases at J, with 13 bases between the two ends. Germline CDR1 and CDR2: MNHEY and SMNVEV (reference sequence). CDR3 size: 17 residues. CDR3 in DNA: TGTGCCAGCAGTTTAGTTTCGGGGGGCGCGAACACCGGGGAGCTGTTTTTT. It codes for CASSLVSGGANTGELFF.

This clonotype has ten or more counts. The V and J genes are TRBV12-3 or TRBV12-4 and TRBJ1-1; no clear D gene. There are 15 residues in the CDR3. Trimming took 4 bases from V and 4 from J, leaving 16 bases between them. The CDR3, as DNA: TGTGCCAGCAGTTCTAATACCGGGTCCCGCACTGAAGCTTTCTTT. Its translation is CASSSNTGSRTEAFF.

A few counts support this clonotype. The chain couples TRBV28 to TRBJ2-3; D is unclear. The CDR3 has 13 amino acids. Per the germline V gene, CDR1 is MDHEN and CDR2 is SYDVKM. V lost 8 bases and J 6 bases, leaving 15 bases between the germline ends. CDR3 in amino acids: CASGENSGDTQYF. The CDR3 nucleotides are TGTGCCAGCGGCGAGAACTCTGGGGATACGCAGTATTTT.

The CDR3 is CASSVRAGEDTQYF. The CDR3 region has the DNA TGTGCCAGCAGCGTACGAGCGGGGGAGGATACGCAGTATTTT. This chain connects TRBV9 to TRBJ2-3, with 8 bases aligning to TRBD2. J lost 6 bases, V lost 1 base, and 4 bases had no gene match. The CDR3 sequence is 14 residues long. Germline V gives CDR1 SGDLS, CDR2 YYNGEE.

This chain joins TRBV6-1 and TRBJ2-2; weak D call: TRBD1 (6 bases). The V end lost 5 bases, the J end lost 6 bases, and 10 bases lay between the germline ends. The CDR3 consists of 13 residues. CDR1 and CDR2 (germline): MNHNS, SASEGT. DNA for the CDR3: TGTGCCAGCAGTACAGGGTCGGCCGGGGAGCTGTTTTTT. Encoded protein: CASSTGSAGELFF.

The sample holds many counts of this clonotype. Here the CDR3 reads CASSSVLKSNTSGANVLTF. The CDR3 DNA sequence: TGTGCCAGCAGTTCGGTTCTTAAATCGAACACTTCTGGGGCCAACGTCCTGACTTTC. The chain has TRBV27 and TRBJ2-6; D remains ambiguous. The CDR3 sequence is 19 residues long. Trimming removed 4 bases from V and 1 base from J, with 20 bases in between. Germline CDR1 and CDR2: MNHEY and SMNVEV (reference sequence).

The chain carries TRBV19 and TRBJ1-5; D unclear. This CDR3 spans 15 amino acids. Deletions cut 5 bases from V and 6 bases from J, with 17 bases between. Looked up from germline, CDR1 is LNHDA and CDR2 is SQIVND (reference sequence). As DNA, the CDR3 is TGTGCCAGTAGTCCCCTCCTTGGTGAAGGTCAGCCCCAGCATTTT. Translation gives CASSPLLGEGQPQHF.

This clonotype was observed many times. The chain has TRBV5-1 and TRBJ1-1; 10 nucleotides match TRBD1. The CDR3 consists of 15 residues. Trimming removed 1 base from V and 3 bases from J; junction bases left unmatched: 3. Germline V gives CDR1 SGHRS, CDR2 YFSETQ. CDR3 sequence (DNA): TGCGCCAGCAGCTTGAGACAGGGGGCCCACACTGAAGCTTTCTTT. Its protein is CASSLRQGAHTEAFF.

This chain's CDR3 is CASSFMAGELFF. CDR3 coding DNA: TGTGCCAGCAGCTTTATGGCTGGGGAGCTGTTTTTT. V usage is TRBV7-2 and J usage is TRBJ2-2; D call uncertain. The CDR3 contains 12 residues. The germline V gene encodes CDR1 SGHTA and CDR2 FQGNSA. Between the trimmed V and J ends, which lost 3 bases and 8 bases, there was a span of 7 bases.

This clonotype occurred a few times. The chain carries TRBV12-3 or TRBV12-4 and TRBJ2-1, with TRBD2 as a possible D gene (5 bases). V was pared by 7 bases and J by 0 bases, with 7 bases between. The CDR3 covers 13 residues. CDR3 DNA sequence: TGTGCCAGCATGGGGAGCTCCTACAATGAGCAGTTCTTC. Translation: CASMGSSYNEQFF.

This clonotype was picked up many times. The chain uses TRBV7-2 and TRBJ2-1, with TRBD2 matching over 7 bases. This CDR3 has 15 residues. The V gene end was trimmed by 1 base and the J gene end by 4 bases; junction bases not matched to a gene: 4. CDR1 SGHTA and CDR2 FQGNSA come from the germline V gene. CDR3 residues: CASSLGGSIYNEQFF. In DNA form, the CDR3 reads TGTGCCAGCAGCTTAGGCGGGAGTATATACAATGAGCAGTTCTTC.

This clonotype was detected many times. The chain uses TRBV3-1 and TRBJ2-1; the match to TRBD1 covers 10 bases. Losses at the gene ends were 1 base for V and 4 bases for J; bases not matched to a gene: 1. This CDR3 is 15 amino acids long. From germline, CDR1 is LGHDT and CDR2 YNNKEL (reference sequence). The CDR3 protein is CASSQGTGGYNEQFF. The DNA for the CDR3 is TGTGCCAGCAGCCAAGGGACAGGGGGTTACAATGAGCAGTTCTTC.

The rearrangement links TRBV28 to TRBJ1-1; no clear D gene. The germline CDR1 and CDR2 sequences are MDHEN and SYDVKM. Trimming stripped 6 bases from V and 1 base from J, with 15 bases between. The CDR3 is 15 residues long. Written as DNA, the CDR3 is TGTGCCAGCAGCCCCCGAGTGGTGGGGAACACTGAAGCTTTCTTT. This gives the protein CASSPRVVGNTEAFF.

This clonotype was seen ten or more times. V usage is TRBV28 and J usage is TRBJ1-6; 7 bases map to TRBD1. This CDR3 has 14 residues. V shed 3 bases, J shed 5 bases, and the junction held 1 base outside the gene matches. Germline V gene data show CDR1 as MDHEN and CDR2 as SYDVKM. For the CDR3, the DNA is TGTGCCAGCAGTTTCGGGACAGATAATTCACCCCTCCACTTT. Translating it yields CASSFGTDNSPLHF.

This clonotype appeared a few times. The rearrangement joins TRBV28 to TRBJ2-3, with D tentatively TRBD1 (6 bases). Germline-derived CDR1 and CDR2 are MDHEN and SYDVKM. The V and J ends lost 3 bases and 0 bases respectively, with 10 bases between them. The CDR3 runs to 15 residues. The CDR3 spells CASSLTGFSTDTQYF. For the CDR3, the DNA is TGTGCCAGCAGTTTGACAGGATTTAGCACAGATACGCAGTATTTT.

This chain connects TRBV7-8 to TRBJ2-5, with D tentatively TRBD1 (5 bases). The length of the CDR3 is 15 residues. Germline loops: CDR1 SGHVS, CDR2 FQNEAQ. The V end lost 4 bases, the J end lost 4 bases, and 16 bases lay between the germline ends. The CDR3 sequence is CASSSPTDPGETQYF. CDR3 in DNA: TGTGCCAGCAGCTCCCCGACAGATCCGGGAGAGACCCAGTACTTC.

This clonotype has at least ten counts. The chain joins TRBV27 to TRBJ2-7, with 10 bases lining up with TRBD1. Germline assignment: CDR1 MNHEY and CDR2 SMNVEV (reference sequence). The CDR3 is 15 residues long. V was pared by 5 bases and J by 6 bases, with 10 bases of the junction left unmatched. The CDR3 DNA reads TGTGCCAGCAGTCCCCGGGACAGGGGCCCGTCCGAGCAGTACTTC. This gives the protein CASSPRDRGPSEQYF.

The rearrangement joins TRBV2 to TRBJ1-1; no reliable D call. The CDR3 contains 14 residues. The V gene lost 4 bases and the J gene lost 5 bases, with 14 bases spanning the gap. In germline, CDR1 is SNHLY, CDR2 FYNNEI. CDR3 sequence (DNA): TGTGCCAGCAGTGGGGTCCGGGCCGGAACTGAAGCTTTCTTT. This codes for CASSGVRAGTEAFF.

The table lists this clonotype with many counts. This chain connects TRBV20-1 to TRBJ2-1, with 8 bases aligning to TRBD2. The CDR3 is made up of 15 amino acids. J lost 6 bases, V lost 3 bases, and 10 bases had no gene match. CDR1 and CDR2 (germline): DFQATT, SNEGSKA (reference sequence). The CDR3 loop is CSARGGRSVGNEQFF. As DNA, the CDR3 is TGCAGTGCTAGGGGCGGGAGGTCAGTGGGCAATGAGCAGTTCTTC.

In its sample, this clonotype was seen many times. V is TRBV5-6 and J is TRBJ2-6; D not certain. Germline V gives CDR1 SGHDT, CDR2 YYEEEE. V lost 4 bases and J 3 bases, leaving 8 bases between the germline ends. This CDR3 is built from 14 residues. The CDR3 loop is CASSRWIGANVLTF. CDR3 bases: TGTGCCAGCAGCCGGTGGATTGGGGCCAACGTCCTGACTTTC.

Note on this clonotype: A read error is possible here, since a much larger clone lies one base away. No conserved phenylalanine or tryptophan ends this CDR3, so it is likely a read error. This chain links TRBV11-2 with TRBJ2-1, with a weak D call TRBD2 (5 bases). The CDR3 loop spans 15 amino acids. Per germline, CDR1 SGHAT and CDR2 FQNNGV. V was trimmed by 6 bases and J by 3 bases, leaving 15 bases between them. The CDR3 nucleotides are TGTGCCAGCAGTAGGAACAAGGGAGACTACAATGAGCAGTTCCTC. It specifies CASSRNKGDYNEQFL.

The V gene is TRBV10-3, the J gene TRBJ2-3, with D unclear. The V and J ends lost 3 bases and 9 bases respectively, with 10 bases between them. The CDR3 runs to 12 residues. Germline lookup yields CDR1 ENHRY and CDR2 SYGVKD. CDR3 nucleotides: TGTGCCATCAGTGAAGACTCGGACACGCAGTATTTT. It is translated as CAISEDSDTQYF.

This clonotype was seen many times. This chain joins TRBV18 and TRBJ1-2, with D perhaps matching TRBD1 (6 bases). Deletions cut 5 bases from V and 4 bases from J, with 14 bases between. The CDR3 runs to 14 residues. From germline, CDR1 is KGHSH and CDR2 LQKENI. The CDR3 here is CASSEQGDSYGYTF. In nucleotides, the CDR3 is TGTGCCAGCTCAGAACAGGGCGACTCCTATGGCTACACCTTC.

This clonotype was recorded many times. This chain links TRBV3-1 with TRBJ2-5; 11 nucleotides agree with TRBD1. The V gene's germline CDR1 is LGHDT and CDR2 YNNKEL (reference sequence). Trimming removed 7 bases from V and 2 bases from J; junction bases left unmatched: 9. The CDR3 length is 16 residues. The CDR3: CASTDLGTGGQETQYF. In DNA, the CDR3 is TGTGCCAGCACCGACCTCGGGACAGGGGGGCAAGAGACCCAGTACTTC.

This clonotype has more than one count but fewer than ten. The chain recombines TRBV19 with TRBJ2-7; D is perhaps TRBD2 (6 bases). The CDR3 is made up of 14 amino acids. Germline values: CDR1 LNHDA, CDR2 SQIVND (reference sequence). Between the trimmed V and J ends, which lost 3 bases and 3 bases, there was a span of 12 bases. The CDR3 loop is CASSIRGNFYEQYF. The CDR3 bases are TGTGCCAGTAGTATCCGCGGGAACTTCTACGAGCAGTACTTC.

This clonotype was counted between two and nine times. The chain uses TRBV5-1 and TRBJ2-1; 8 bases line up with TRBD2. The trim removed 0 bases at V and 9 bases at J, leaving 8 bases unmatched. From germline, CDR1 is SGHRS and CDR2 YFSETQ. The CDR3 sequence is 15 residues long. CDR3 DNA: TGCGCCAGCAGCTTGGACTGGACTAGCCGACTTGAGCAGTTCTTC. Translating it yields CASSLDWTSRLEQFF.

In this sample, this clonotype turned up a few times. The chain carries TRBV27 and TRBJ2-1; D is possibly TRBD2 (5 bases). Germline assignment: CDR1 MNHEY and CDR2 SMNVEV (reference sequence). This CDR3 has 13 amino acids. Trimming took 6 bases from V and 8 from J, leaving 14 bases between them. Written as DNA, the CDR3 is TGTGCCAGCAGCCCCGACGTGGGAGATGAGCAGTTCTTC. Residues: CASSPDVGDEQFF.